In this sample, the clone carrying this T cell receptor beta chain turned up a few times. These data are taken from a study of somatic mutations in cytotoxic T cells in rheumatoid arthritis. Using immunoSEQ multiplex PCR, the repertoire was profiled, and TCRdb retains in-frame clones only, with some absent. This sample yields about 17,000 clones, of which roughly 72% are seen a single time; about 5.4% belongs to the top ten. This CDR3 has 15 residues. Germline V gene sequence: CDR1 SGDLS, CDR2 YYNGEE. The V end lost 5 bases, the J end lost 0 bases, and 13 bases lay between the germline ends. The sequence was obtained from a man aged 60 to 75 in good health. This sequence joins TRBV9 and TRBJ2-3, with D possibly matching TRBD1 (6 bases). The sample taken for sequencing was CD8+ T cells sorted from blood. The CDR3 DNA is TGTGCCAGCAGTGACGGGACACCAAGCACAGATACGCAGTATTTT. Protein product: CASSDGTPSTDTQYF.